This T cell receptor (beta chain) was observed in a study of T-cell reconstitution after alpha-beta-depleted transplantation in children. The study, taken as a whole, reports: There were reportedly several hundred expanded graft clones from which alpha-beta T cells came about two months after transplant. Several patients had high TCRbeta diversity at day 60; it came from surviving recipient T cells and thymic progenitors. Newly produced T cells mostly provided counts and TCRbeta diversity after one year, as hyperexpanded clones declined.

It was with unique molecular identifiers that the TCRbeta library was prepared. TCRdb ran MiXCR on the PCR reads and lists one entry per CDR3 protein. The repertoire holds about 980,000 distinct CDR3 sequences, about 26% seen once, with roughly 28% in the top ten. Only a few counts were recorded for this clonotype. No antigen is known for it. This TCR was sampled from a boy less than two years old who had a stem cell transplant for SCID, so the T cells may come from the graft donor. The input for sequencing was PBMCs, mostly from graft donor cells, taken 360 days after TCRalphabeta/CD19-depleted stem cell transplant.

The CDR3 spells CATSGGPTVAKNIQYF. The CDR3 bases are TGTGCCACCAGCGGAGGCCCGACGGTAGCCAAAAACATTCAGTACTTC. This chain uses TRBV15 with TRBJ2-4, with D possibly being TRBD2 (5 bases). Germline CDR1 is LNHNV and CDR2 is YYDKDF (reference sequence). Trimming shortened V by 5 bases and J by 0 bases, and 14 bases separated the two germline ends. This CDR3 has 16 residues. Full variable domain (missing parts from reference TRBV15 and TRBJ2-4): DAMVIQNPRYQVTQFGKPVTLSCSQTLNHNVMYWYQQKSSQAPKLLFHYYDKDFNNEADTPDNFQSRRPNTSFCFLDIRSPGLGDTAMYLCATSGGPTVAKNIQYFGAGTRLSVL.